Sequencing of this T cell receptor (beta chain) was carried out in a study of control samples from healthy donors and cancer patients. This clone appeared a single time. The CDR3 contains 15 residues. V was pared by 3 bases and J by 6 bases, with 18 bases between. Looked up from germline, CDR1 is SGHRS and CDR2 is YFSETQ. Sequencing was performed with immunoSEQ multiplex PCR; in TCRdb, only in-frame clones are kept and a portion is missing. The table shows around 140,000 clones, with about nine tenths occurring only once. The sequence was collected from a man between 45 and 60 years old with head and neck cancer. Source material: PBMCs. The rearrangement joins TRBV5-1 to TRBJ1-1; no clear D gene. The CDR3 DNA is TGCGCCAGCAGCTCCATTGACGGACTTGGCGCTGAAGCTTTCTTT. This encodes CASSSIDGLGAEAFF.